The 32 T cell receptor beta chains in this list originate from one sample, sequenced in a study of regulatory T cells in long-lasting Graves disease. The sample's time point: newly diagnosed GD, antithyroid drugs for less than 3 months. The TCR library was prepared using RNA isolated from PBMCs. In building TCR beta libraries, iRepertoire HTBI primers were used together with Arm-PCR of CDR3 regions. TCRdb processed the multiplex PCR reads anew with MiXCR; each CDR3 protein has one entry. Among a few hundred thousand distinct CDR3 sequences, 10% to 15% were seen once, and the ten largest hold around 18%. The data were also submitted as part of a second study, on T cells in Graves' hyperthyroidism and ophthalmopathy.

The specimen comprised peripheral blood mononuclear cells (PBMCs), sampled at new diagnosis, from a patient treated with antithyroid drugs. The receptors shown here come from a woman aged 18-29 years with Graves disease.

This clonotype was counted many times. The V gene is TRBV30, the J gene TRBJ1-4, with D possibly matching TRBD1 (5 bases). The CDR3 spans 13 residues. Germline V lookup: CDR1 GTSNPN, CDR2 SVGIG (reference sequence). V was shortened by 4 bases and J by 5 bases, with 11 bases between the two germline ends. Here the CDR3 reads CAWMGRMNEKLFF. CDR3 bases: TGTGCCTGGATGGGACGGATGAATGAAAAACTGTTTTTT.

This clonotype has just a few counts. The rearrangement uses TRBV7-3 and TRBJ2-6, with D possibly being TRBD1 (5 bases). Germline V CDR1 and CDR2: SGHTA, FQGTGA. The CDR3 contains 16 residues. V lost 0 bases, J lost 0 bases, and 6 bases lay in between. The CDR3 loop is CASSLTRASGANVLTF. CDR3 bases: TGTGCCAGCAGCTTAACCAGGGCCTCTGGGGCCAACGTCCTGACTTTC.

This clonotype occurred many times. The J gene is TRBJ2-2, the V gene TRBV24-1; 15 positions match TRBD2. CDR1 and CDR2 from the germline V gene are KGHDR and SFDVKD. V trimming: 4 bases; J trimming: 6 bases; junction bases outside the gene matches: 5. This CDR3 region has 17 residues. This CDR3 is CATSEPGTSGGSGELFF. The DNA for the CDR3 is TGTGCCACCAGTGAACCCGGGACTAGCGGGGGGTCCGGGGAGCTGTTTTTT.

This clonotype has only a few counts. V is TRBV20-1 and J is TRBJ1-5; the D gene is possibly TRBD1 (5 bases). The CDR3 has 17 amino acids. Germline loops: CDR1 DFQATT, CDR2 SNEGSKA (reference sequence). V shed 8 bases and J shed 0 bases, with 23 bases lying between them. The CDR3 bases are TGCAGTATGGGGGGGTTGGGCGCCAGTTATAGCAATCAGCCCCAGCATTTT. This codes for CSMGGLGASYSNQPQHF.

The table lists this clonotype with many counts. This chain joins TRBV12-3 or TRBV12-4 and TRBJ2-1, with 9 bases that match TRBD2. The V segment lost 6 bases and the J segment 3 bases; nucleotides outside the gene matches: 9. The CDR3 is 16 amino acids. DNA for the CDR3: TGTGCCAGCAGCCGATCCGGGACTAGCTACTACAATGAGCAGTTCTTC. It codes for CASSRSGTSYYNEQFF.

The sample holds many counts of this clonotype. The CDR3 nucleotides read TGCAGTGCTAGAGATGAGGGTATGCACGGGGCCAACGTCCTGACTTTC. The encoded protein is CSARDEGMHGANVLTF. The chain combines TRBV20-1 with TRBJ2-6, with D possibly matching TRBD2 (5 bases). The germline gives CDR1 DFQATT, CDR2 SNEGSKA (reference sequence). Trimming removed 0 bases from V and 4 bases from J, with 13 bases in between. The length of the CDR3 is 16 residues.

With respect to this clonotype: A much larger clone is a single base away; this may be a read error. This CDR3 reads CASSVGGGRTTNEQFF. CDR3 DNA sequence: TGTGCCAGCAGCGTAGGTGGCGGGAGGACCACCAATGAGCAGTTCTTC. This rearrangement joins TRBV9 to TRBJ2-1; 8 positions agree with TRBD2. The length of the CDR3 is 16 residues. Germline V CDR1 and CDR2: SGDLS, YYNGEE. The V segment lost 0 bases and the J segment 6 bases; nucleotides outside the gene matches: 8.

This clonotype was detected only a few times. This may arise from a read error, as a much more abundant clone is one base away. This chain joins TRBV28 and TRBJ2-5; a possible D gene is TRBD1 (6 bases). V lost 5 bases to trimming and J lost 4 bases, with 20 bases between them. CDR1 is MDHEN, CDR2 SYDVKM, per germline. This CDR3 has 16 amino acids. CDR3 in amino acids: CASSPGQTPLRETQYF. The CDR3 DNA reads TGTGCCAGCAGTCCCGGACAGACCCCTTTACGAGAGACCCAGTACTTC.

In its sample, this clonotype was seen many times. The chain links TRBV2 to TRBJ1-2, with D perhaps matching TRBD1 (6 bases). CDR1 is SNHLY, CDR2 FYNNEI, per germline. The CDR3 is 14 residues long. V lost 7 bases to trimming and J lost 2 bases, with 14 bases between them. CDR3 region: CASKQGVTNYGYTF. CDR3 nucleotide sequence: TGTGCCAGCAAACAGGGAGTGACCAACTATGGCTACACCTTC.

This clonotype was counted at least ten times. The chain combines TRBV29-1 with TRBJ2-1; weak D call: TRBD2 (6 bases). The CDR3 covers 18 residues. The germline V gene has CDR1 SQVTM and CDR2 ANQGSEA. The V end lost 1 base, the J end lost 8 bases, and 27 bases lay between the germline ends. The CDR3 DNA reads TGCAGCGTTGAAGTTTTCGGCCCCGGGGGAGGTATATCTGATGAGCAGTTCTTC. This translates into CSVEVFGPGGGISDEQFF.

The table lists this clonotype with many counts. The J gene is TRBJ2-1, the V gene TRBV7-9; D is tentatively TRBD1 or TRBD2 (6 bases each). CDR1 is SEHNR, CDR2 FQNEAQ, per germline (reference sequence). V was pared by 1 base and J by 14 bases, with 24 bases between. CDR3 length: 16 residues. Written as DNA, the CDR3 is TGTGCCAGCAGCTTAGGGGGGGCGTCCAATCCTGAGTTCAAGTTCTTC. The encoded protein is CASSLGGASNPEFKFF.

The chain is built from TRBV6-1 and TRBJ1-1; the D is unclear. The CDR3 extends over 13 amino acids. V lost 1 base and J lost 7, with 10 bases in between. The V gene's germline CDR1 is MNHNS and CDR2 SASEGT. CDR3 nucleotides: TGTGCCAGCAGTGAAGGGGGAAGAAATGAAGCTTTCTTT. The encoded protein is CASSEGGRNEAFF.

This clonotype was picked up many times. The chain uses TRBV6-2 or TRBV6-3 and TRBJ2-7; a possible D gene is TRBD1 (6 bases). There are 15 residues in the CDR3. The germline V and J ends were trimmed by 5 bases and 0 bases, with 14 bases remaining between them. Per the germline V gene, CDR1 is MNHEY and CDR2 is SVGEGT. CDR3 protein: CASSEGATGSYEQYF. The DNA for the CDR3 is TGTGCCAGCAGTGAAGGGGCGACAGGCTCCTACGAGCAGTACTTC.

The genes are TRBV6-2 or TRBV6-3 and TRBJ1-1; 8 nucleotides line up with TRBD1. This CDR3 has 17 residues. J lost 4 bases, V lost 2 bases, and 12 bases had no gene match. Germline V gives CDR1 MNHEY, CDR2 SVGEGT. The CDR3 region is CASSYADREGFGTEAFF. CDR3 nucleotides: TGTGCCAGCAGTTACGCGGACAGGGAAGGGTTCGGCACTGAAGCTTTCTTT.

This clonotype was seen many times. The chain couples TRBV25-1 to TRBJ2-7, with D unresolved. This CDR3 has 12 residues. From germline, CDR1 is MGHDK and CDR2 SYGVNS. V was trimmed by 3 bases and J by 1 base, leaving 4 bases between them. The CDR3 bases are TGTGCCAGCAGTGACATATCCTACGAGCAGTACTTC. Its translation is CASSDISYEQYF.

This clonotype was found many times. The chain is built from TRBV12-3 or TRBV12-4 and TRBJ2-2; D gene uncertain. Trimming stripped 2 bases from V and 8 bases from J, with 3 bases between. This CDR3 is built from 11 residues. The CDR3 here is CASSLWGELFF. CDR3 sequence (DNA): TGTGCCAGCAGTTTATGGGGGGAGCTGTTTTTT.

This clonotype showed up just a few times. The chain carries TRBV18 and TRBJ2-7; a possible D gene is TRBD1 (6 bases). This CDR3 is 15 amino acids long. Germline CDR1 is KGHSH and CDR2 is LQKENI. Trimming took 3 bases from V and 2 from J, leaving 14 bases between them. The CDR3 DNA sequence: TGTGCCAGCTCACCCCGGGACAAGTACCCCTACGAGCAGTACGTC. Its translation is CASSPRDKYPYEQYV.

In its sample, this clonotype was seen many times. This rearrangement joins TRBV15 to TRBJ1-4, with D possibly being TRBD1 (5 bases). This CDR3 has 16 residues. Germline V gene lookup returns CDR1 LNHNV and CDR2 YYDKDF (reference sequence). Trimming removed 0 bases at V and 10 bases at J, with 18 bases between. The CDR3 sequence is CATSRDLVQGGGKLFF. CDR3 coding DNA: TGTGCCACCAGCAGAGATTTGGTTCAGGGAGGTGGAAAACTGTTTTTT. Together with reference TRBV15 and TRBJ1-4, the CDR3 gives the full variable domain: DAMVIQNPRYQVTQFGKPVTLSCSQTLNHNVMYWYQQKSSQAPKLLFHYYDKDFNNEADTPDNFQSRRPNTSFCFLDIRSPGLGDTAMYLCATSRDLVQGGGKLFFGSGTQLSVL.

This clonotype was detected ten times or more. J is TRBJ2-3 and V is TRBV12-3 or TRBV12-4, with D perhaps matching TRBD1 (6 bases). CDR3 length equals 13 residues. The V end lost 7 bases, the J end lost 2 bases, and 10 bases lay between the germline ends. The CDR3 bases are TGTGCCAGCAAGCGACAGGTCACAGATACGCAGTATTTT. It specifies CASKRQVTDTQYF.

This clonotype was detected ten times or more. The chain employs TRBV29-1 and TRBJ1-1; 7 bases are a match to TRBD1. The CDR3 runs 14 residues. V lost 5 bases and J lost 4; bases outside the gene matches: 10. Germline CDR1 and CDR2: SQVTM and ANQGSEA. The CDR3 DNA reads as TGCAGCGTTCTCGGTCAGTACAGGGGCACTGAAGCTTTCTTT. It encodes CSVLGQYRGTEAFF. Full variable domain (remainder filled in from reference TRBV29-1 and TRBJ1-1): SAVISQKPSRDICQRGTSLTIQCQVDSQVTMMFWYRQQPGQSLTLIATANQGSEATYESGFVIDKFPISRPNLTFSTLTVSNMSPEDSSIYLCSVLGQYRGTEAFFGQGTRLTVV.

The sample holds many counts of this clonotype. This chain uses TRBV7-2 with TRBJ1-3; tentative D call: TRBD1 (6 bases). Trimming took off 6 bases at V and 1 base at J, with 13 bases between the two ends. This CDR3 comprises 15 residues. CDR1 is SGHTA and CDR2 is FQGNSA in the germline V gene. The CDR3 reads CASSARGISGNTIYF. CDR3 in DNA: TGTGCCAGCAGTGCAAGGGGGATATCTGGAAACACCATATATTTT.

This clonotype occurred many times. The rearrangement uses TRBV2 and TRBJ1-1; 11 bases line up with TRBD1. CDR1 is SNHLY, CDR2 FYNNEI, per germline. The CDR3 covers 16 residues. J lost 5 bases, V lost 6 bases, and 11 bases had no gene match. The CDR3 DNA is TGTGCCAGCAGCCATCCCGGGACAGGGGGATTTACTGAAGCTTTCTTT. It encodes CASSHPGTGGFTEAFF. Full variable domain (outside the CDR3, taken from reference TRBV2 and TRBJ1-1): EPEVTQTPSHQVTQMGQEVILRCVPISNHLYFYWYRQILGQKVEFLVSFYNNEISEKSEIFDDQFSVERPDGSNFTLKIRSTKLEDSAMYFCASSHPGTGGFTEAFFGQGTRLTVV.

The chain links TRBV20-1 to TRBJ1-4, with D possibly TRBD1 on 6 matching bases. CDR1 and CDR2 (germline): DFQATT, SNEGSKA (reference sequence). There are 15 residues in the CDR3. V was clipped by 5 bases and J by 8 bases, with 21 bases between them. The CDR3 here is CSAEEYRVREEKLFF. The DNA of the CDR3 is TGCAGTGCTGAAGAATACAGGGTTAGGGAGGAAAAACTGTTTTTT.

This clonotype was seen many times. The chain combines TRBV30 with TRBJ2-1; 9 nucleotides line up with TRBD2. Germline CDR1 GTSNPN, CDR2 SVGIG (reference sequence). V was pared by 1 base and J by 8 bases, with 3 bases of the junction left unmatched. CDR3 length: 13 amino acids. This CDR3 is CAWSGASGDEQFF. CDR3 in DNA: TGTGCCTGGAGTGGGGCTAGCGGGGATGAGCAGTTCTTC.

This clonotype was seen repeatedly, ten times or more. The gene calls are TRBV18 and TRBJ1-5, with no clear D. This CDR3 has 13 amino acids. V shed 3 bases and J shed 6 bases, with 9 bases lying between them. CDR1 KGHSH and CDR2 LQKENI come from the germline V gene. The CDR3 here is CASSPGSLQPQHF. CDR3 nucleotides: TGTGCCAGCTCACCGGGCAGTCTTCAGCCCCAGCATTTT.

This clonotype was counted between two and nine times. The chain links TRBV11-2 to TRBJ1-2, with 7 positions matching TRBD1. The CDR3 is 13 residues long. CDR1 SGHAT and CDR2 FQNNGV come from the germline V gene. The trim removed 2 bases at V and 7 bases at J, leaving 4 bases unmatched. The CDR3 protein is CASSLRGQSGYTF. As DNA, the CDR3 is TGTGCCAGCAGCTTAAGGGGGCAGAGTGGCTACACCTTC.

This clonotype was seen ten or more times. The chain uses TRBV11-3 and TRBJ2-1; TRBD1 is a possible D gene (5 bases). This CDR3 is 13 amino acids long. The V gene lost 5 bases and the J gene lost 8 bases, with 13 bases spanning the gap. Germline CDR1 reads SGHNT; CDR2 reads YENEEA. The CDR3 nucleotides are TGTGCCAGCAGCCATAGGGGTACCCATGAGCAGTTCTTC. It yields the protein CASSHRGTHEQFF.

This clonotype was picked up a small number of times. The chain uses TRBV28 and TRBJ2-2; D might be TRBD1 (5 bases). Germline CDR1 and CDR2: MDHEN and SYDVKM. This CDR3 has 17 residues. Trimming took off 6 bases at V and 4 bases at J, with 21 bases between the two ends. The CDR3 nucleotides read TGTGCCAGCAGACGACGTCGTCGGACATGGATCACCGGGGAGCTGTTTTTT. It is translated as CASRRRRRTWITGELFF.

This clonotype was seen ten or more times. J is TRBJ2-6 and V is TRBV11-2, with D possibly called TRBD1 or TRBD2 (7 bases each). This CDR3 is 15 amino acids long. The V gene lost 2 bases and the J gene lost 10 bases, with 15 bases spanning the gap. Germline CDR1 and CDR2: SGHAT and FQNNGV. CDR3: CASSLRQGGRNVLTF. CDR3 nucleotide sequence: TGTGCCAGCAGCTTAAGGCAGGGGGGGAGGAACGTCCTGACTTTC.

This clonotype was detected many times. The V gene is TRBV7-2, the J gene TRBJ1-2, with a weak D call TRBD1 (5 bases). The CDR3 runs to 19 residues. The germline V gene encodes CDR1 SGHTA and CDR2 FQGNSA. V lost 5 bases and J 4 bases, leaving 29 bases between the germline ends. CDR3 DNA: TGTGCCAGCAGCCGGGGTGGGGCGGGACTCCCGGTTATCGGCTATGGCTACACCTTC. It codes for CASSRGGAGLPVIGYGYTF.

This clonotype was observed at least ten times. The V gene is TRBV28, the J gene TRBJ2-2; 7 bases match TRBD1. In germline, CDR1 is MDHEN, CDR2 SYDVKM. The CDR3 covers 15 residues. V lost 3 bases to trimming and J lost 2 bases; unmatched junction nucleotides: 3. CDR3 DNA sequence: TGTGCCAGCAGTTTGCACAGGGGAAACACCGGGGAGCTGTTTTTT. It codes for CASSLHRGNTGELFF.

This clonotype was seen a few times. The junction shows a germline mismatch at one end, possibly a read error. The chain is built from TRBV5-1 and TRBJ2-3, with D tentatively TRBD2 (6 bases). The CDR3 has 15 amino acids. The germline V gene has CDR1 SGHRS and CDR2 YFSETQ. This CDR3 is CASSLDPRETDTRYF. CDR3 coding DNA: TGCGCCAGCAGCTTGGACCCCCGGGAGACAGATACGCGGTATTTT. The full variable domain, rest sourced from reference TRBV5-1 and TRBJ2-3, is KAGVTQTPRYLIKTRGQQVTLSCSPISGHRSVSWYQQTPGQGLQFLFEYFSETQRNKGNFPGRFSGRQFSNSRSEMNVSTLELGDSALYLCASSLDPRETDTRYFGPGTRLTVL.